This is a list of T cell receptor beta chains from one sample in a study of cytomegalovirus exposure and HLA in healthy donors. Data came from immunoSEQ multiplex PCR; TCRdb stores just in-frame clones and leaves some out. The sample shows roughly 150,000 clones, approximately 93% of them seen only once. Sequencing used PBMCs. The receptors derive from a man aged 18 to 29 in good health and CMV-seronegative. Each CDR3 is given with its conserved first and last residue. The order of the fields is J gene, V gene, D gene, clone size, CDR3 protein, CDR3 DNA. A D gene is named only where the DNA matches it firmly. Rows give clone size only sometimes, using once, few, many, or a class for an expanded clone.

J gene: TRBJ2-7; V gene: TRBV5-1; D gene: NA; clone size: NA; CDR3 protein: CASRSGHSGYEQYF; CDR3 DNA: TGCGCCAGCAGATCGGGACACTCTGGGTACGAGCAGTACTTC
J gene: TRBJ2-1; V gene: TRBV6-5; D gene: TRBD2; clone size: once; CDR3 protein: CASSYFGLAGHEQFF; CDR3 DNA: TGTGCCAGCAGTTACTTTGGACTAGCGGGGCATGAGCAGTTCTTC
J gene: TRBJ1-2; V gene: TRBV18; D gene: NA; clone size: once; CDR3 protein: CASSPNSNYGYTF; CDR3 DNA: TGTGCCAGCTCACCGAACAGTAACTATGGCTACACCTTC
J gene: TRBJ1-6; V gene: TRBV4-2; D gene: TRBD1; clone size: NA; CDR3 protein: CASSQQTGDNSPLHF; CDR3 DNA: TGTGCCAGCAGCCAACAGACAGGGGATAATTCACCCCTCCACTTT
J gene: TRBJ2-5; V gene: TRBV2; D gene: TRBD2; clone size: NA; CDR3 protein: CASKRLAGAYFQETQYF; CDR3 DNA: TGTGCCAGCAAGAGGCTAGCGGGGGCCTACTTCCAAGAGACCCAGTACTTC
J gene: TRBJ1-5; V gene: TRBV19; D gene: TRBD1; clone size: NA; CDR3 protein: CASSIPGTGVNQPQHF; CDR3 DNA: TGTGCCAGTAGTATTCCCGGGACAGGGGTCAATCAGCCCCAGCATTTT
J gene: TRBJ1-1; V gene: TRBV19; D gene: TRBD1; clone size: NA; CDR3 protein: CASSRRQGGAFF; CDR3 DNA: TGTGCCAGTAGTAGACGACAGGGGGGAGCTTTCTTT
J gene: TRBJ2-1; V gene: TRBV5-1; D gene: NA; clone size: NA; CDR3 protein: CASSLGGTISYNEQFF; CDR3 DNA: TGCGCCAGCAGCTTGGGCGGAACTATCTCCTACAATGAGCAGTTCTTC
J gene: TRBJ2-3; V gene: TRBV9; D gene: TRBD1; clone size: NA; CDR3 protein: CASSVADRVADTQYF; CDR3 DNA: TGTGCCAGCAGCGTAGCGGACAGGGTGGCAGATACGCAGTATTTT
J gene: TRBJ2-3; V gene: TRBV14; D gene: TRBD2; clone size: NA; CDR3 protein: CASRPSGTADTQYF; CDR3 DNA: TGTGCCAGCAGGCCGAGCGGGACTGCAGATACGCAGTATTTT
J gene: TRBJ1-4; V gene: TRBV15; D gene: TRBD1; clone size: NA; CDR3 protein: CATSRDARGEEKLFF; CDR3 DNA: TGTGCCACCAGCAGAGATGCCAGGGGGGAGGAAAAACTGTTTTTT
J gene: TRBJ1-1; V gene: TRBV27; D gene: NA; clone size: NA; CDR3 protein: CASRDRNPVNTEAFF; CDR3 DNA: TGTGCCAGCAGGGACAGAAACCCCGTGAACACTGAAGCTTTCTTT
J gene: TRBJ2-5; V gene: TRBV9; D gene: NA; clone size: NA; CDR3 protein: CASSSTLGTQYF; CDR3 DNA: TGTGCCAGCAGCAGTACACTAGGAACCCAGTACTTC
J gene: TRBJ2-7; V gene: TRBV5-6; D gene: NA; clone size: NA; CDR3 protein: CASSSQVAVPYF; CDR3 DNA: TGTGCCAGCAGCTCTCAGGTCGCAGTCCCGTACTTC
J gene: TRBJ1-3; V gene: TRBV19; D gene: NA; clone size: NA; CDR3 protein: CASSVPRGAQGNTIYF; CDR3 DNA: TGTGCCAGTAGTGTCCCGCGGGGGGCGCAGGGAAACACCATATATTTT
J gene: TRBJ2-1; V gene: TRBV5-1; D gene: TRBD2; clone size: NA; CDR3 protein: CASSSGLAGGLYNEQFF; CDR3 DNA: TGCGCCAGCAGCTCGGGACTAGCGGGAGGACTATACAATGAGCAGTTCTTC
J gene: TRBJ2-3; V gene: TRBV7-2; D gene: TRBD2; clone size: once; CDR3 protein: CASSLDWASGGVADTQYF; CDR3 DNA: TGTGCCAGCAGCTTAGATTGGGCTAGCGGGGGGGTGGCAGATACGCAGTATTTT
J gene: TRBJ2-2; V gene: TRBV11-2; D gene: NA; clone size: NA; CDR3 protein: CASSLGLGGAAGELFF; CDR3 DNA: TGTGCCAGTTCCCTAGGCCTCGGCGGGGCGGCAGGGGAGCTGTTTTTT
J gene: TRBJ1-6; V gene: TRBV9; D gene: NA; clone size: many; CDR3 protein: CASSVRPVNSPLHF; CDR3 DNA: TGTGCCAGCAGCGTTCGTCCGGTTAATTCACCCCTCCACTTT